The entry that follows covers one T cell receptor beta chain sequence. Participants, 18 to 89 years old, spanned about 26 US areas. Self-reported history from a screening survey and questionnaire set each donor's cohort. This entry comes from a study of blood T cell repertoires in COVID-19. The germline V gene has CDR1 LGHDT and CDR2 YNNKEL (reference sequence). Trimming removed 6 bases from V and 6 bases from J; junction bases left unmatched: 22. The CDR3 is 18 residues long. Authors' analysis steps: Reference gene primer amplification gave nucleated cell count estimates. Clones were sequenced by immunoSEQ multiplex PCR, and TCRdb holds only the in-frame ones, with some missing. From that table come the V and J calls and clone size; the DNA was used to work out D and trimming. The table records 130,000 to 150,000 clones, roughly 80% of them present only once.

The TCR sequence derives from a man aged 45-60 years who had recovered from COVID-19. The sequenced material came from PBMCs or T cells enriched from blood (not recorded which). The chain uses TRBV3-1 (or the pseudogene TRBV3-2) and TRBJ1-2; 7 bases line up with TRBD1. CDR3 DNA sequence: TGTGCCAGCAGTCAAACCCCTCCGGGACAGCGAACGCGGGATGGCTACACCTTC. Encoded protein: CASSQTPPGQRTRDGYTF.